The 22 T cell receptor beta chains below all came from one sample that was sequenced in a study of cytomegalovirus exposure and HLA in healthy donors. The PCR used 60 Vbeta and 13 Jbeta primers. Assay: immunoSEQ multiplex PCR; the TCRdb copy retains only in-frame clones and omits some. The sample shows 150,000 to 200,000 clones, about three quarters of them seen only once. Sequenced: PBMCs. The receptors shown here come from a middle-aged woman in good health and CMV-seropositive.

V and J are TRBV7-6 and TRBJ1-4, with 10 bases that match TRBD1. The CDR3 has 17 amino acids. Trimming cost V 1 base and J 8 bases; bases outside gene matches: 10. Per the germline V gene, CDR1 is SGHVS and CDR2 is FNYEAQ. CDR3 sequence (DNA): TGTGCCAGCAGCTTAGATCATTCAGGGACAGGGGAAGAAAAACTGTTTTTT. Its protein product is CASSLDHSGTGEEKLFF.

The V and J genes are TRBV19 and TRBJ2-2, with D tentatively TRBD1 (5 bases). The CDR3 contains 14 residues. V was pared by 4 bases and J by 1 base, with 7 bases between. Germline CDR1 is LNHDA and CDR2 is SQIVND (reference sequence). This CDR3 is CASSTDRNTGELFF. For the CDR3, the DNA is TGTGCCAGTAGTACCGACAGGAACACCGGGGAGCTGTTTTTT.

This rearrangement joins TRBV5-6 to TRBJ2-3; no reliable D call. Germline V gene data show CDR1 as SGHDT and CDR2 as YYEEEE. CDR3 length: 16 amino acids. The V end lost 1 base, the J end lost 2 bases, and 14 bases lay between the germline ends. This CDR3 reads CASSLRQVLSTDTQYF. The CDR3 DNA reads TGTGCCAGCAGCTTGAGGCAGGTCCTTTCCACAGATACGCAGTATTTT.

This clone occurred a few times. The chain uses TRBV5-1 and TRBJ2-7; D may be TRBD1 (6 bases). The CDR3 runs to 14 residues. Looked up from germline, CDR1 is SGHRS and CDR2 is YFSETQ. V lost 0 bases and J 3 bases, leaving 10 bases between the germline ends. The CDR3 coding sequence is TGCGCCAGCAGCTTGGGACAGGAAGACTACGAGCAGTACTTC. As protein: CASSLGQEDYEQYF.

The chain has TRBV5-6 and TRBJ2-7; D might be TRBD1 (5 bases). There are 14 residues in the CDR3. Germline V CDR1 and CDR2: SGHDT, YYEEEE. Trimming removed 2 bases from V and 2 bases from J, with 11 bases in between. CDR3 residues: CASSFRQRTYEQYF. CDR3 nucleotides: TGTGCCAGCAGCTTCCGACAGAGAACCTACGAGCAGTACTTC.

The chain couples TRBV4-3 to TRBJ2-7, with 11 positions matching TRBD2. Germline V CDR1 and CDR2: LGHNA, YSLEER. The CDR3 runs 15 residues. The junction had 5 bases not matched to a gene; V was cut back by 3 bases and J by 4 bases. CDR3 DNA sequence: TGCGCCAGCAGCCAGGTAGCGGGAGGGCCATACGAGCAGTACTTC. Translated, it gives CASSQVAGGPYEQYF.

This clone was observed a few times. The chain couples TRBV19 to TRBJ1-5, with D unresolved. V was shortened by 8 bases and J by 3 bases, with 11 bases between the two germline ends. Germline CDR1 LNHDA, CDR2 SQIVND (reference sequence). This CDR3 is 13 amino acids long. CDR3 sequence (DNA): TGTGCCAGTTCTCTACTTCTCAATCAGCCCCAGCATTTT. Its translation is CASSLLLNQPQHF.

J is TRBJ2-3 and V is TRBV6-6, with TRBD2 matching 9 bases. This CDR3 is 14 amino acids long. Losses at the gene ends were 7 bases for V and 2 bases for J; bases not matched to a gene: 4. Germline V gene data show CDR1 as MNHNY and CDR2 as SVGAGI (reference sequence). The CDR3 DNA reads TGTGCCAGCAAGGCGGGGGGGCTCACAGATACGCAGTATTTT. This gives the protein CASKAGGLTDTQYF.

In its sample, this clone was seen a few times. The chain uses TRBV4-1 and TRBJ2-5; 11 nucleotides match TRBD2. Germline lookup yields CDR1 MGHRA and CDR2 YSYEKL. The CDR3 runs 16 residues. V dropped 0 bases and J dropped 5; count of bases not matched to a gene: 5. The CDR3, as DNA: TGCGCCAGCAGCCAAGAGGCTAGCGGGAGGTCGGAGACCCAGTACTTC. Its translation: CASSQEASGRSETQYF.

The chain uses TRBV4-2 and TRBJ2-7; D unclear. The CDR3 spans 14 residues. V was shortened by 4 bases and J by 1 base, with 11 bases between the two germline ends. Germline-derived CDR1 and CDR2 are LGHNA and YNFKEQ. The CDR3 spells CASSPREASYEQYF. The CDR3 DNA reads TGTGCCAGCAGCCCTCGTGAAGCATCCTACGAGCAGTACTTC.

V and J are TRBV29-1 and TRBJ2-2; D not certain. The germline V gene encodes CDR1 SQVTM and CDR2 ANQGSEA. V shed 3 bases and J shed 1 base, with 6 bases lying between them. This CDR3 contains 13 residues. DNA of the CDR3: TGCAGCGTTGACATACAGAACACCGGGGAGCTGTTTTTT. Its protein is CSVDIQNTGELFF.

The chain carries TRBV27 and TRBJ1-5; 7 bases agree with TRBD1. There are 16 residues in the CDR3. From germline, CDR1 is MNHEY and CDR2 SMNVEV (reference sequence). V trimming: 6 bases; J trimming: 7 bases; junction bases outside the gene matches: 15. The CDR3 DNA reads TGTGCCAGCAGCCAAGGGACAGCACGACGCGACCAGCCCCAGCATTTT. Translating gives CASSQGTARRDQPQHF.

This sequence joins TRBV5-1 and TRBJ2-5; unclear D gene. The CDR3 has 13 residues. Germline lookup yields CDR1 SGHRS and CDR2 YFSETQ. Trimming pared 0 bases from V and 4 bases from J, leaving 7 bases between. Written as DNA, the CDR3 is TGCGCCAGCAGCTTGGGAGCTAGAGAGACCCAGTACTTC. Amino acid sequence: CASSLGARETQYF.

V gene TRBV9 combines with J gene TRBJ2-1, with D possibly being TRBD1 (5 bases). CDR3 size: 15 residues. Trimming removed 3 bases at V and 0 bases at J, with 10 bases between. CDR1 is SGDLS, CDR2 YYNGEE, per germline. In DNA form, the CDR3 reads TGTGCCAGCAGCGAACAGGCTTTCTCCTACAATGAGCAGTTCTTC. Its protein product is CASSEQAFSYNEQFF. Complete variable domain (other parts from reference TRBV9 and TRBJ2-1): DSGVTQTPKHLITATGQRVTLRCSPRSGDLSVYWYQQSLDQGLQFLIQYYNGEERAKGNILERFSAQQFPDLHSELNLSSLELGDSALYFCASSEQAFSYNEQFFGPGTRLTVL.

The chain has TRBV9 and TRBJ2-1; 8 bases align to TRBD2. The CDR3 consists of 16 residues. Germline CDR1 is SGDLS and CDR2 is YYNGEE. Germline trimming cut 0 bases from V and 2 bases from J; bases unmatched to any gene: 4. The CDR3 loop is CASSVVGSGAYNEQFF. In DNA, the CDR3 is TGTGCCAGCAGCGTAGTAGGTAGCGGGGCCTACAATGAGCAGTTCTTC.

Comments on this clone: Germline and junction disagree at one end, which may indicate a read error. The genes are TRBV20-1 and TRBJ2-7; possible D gene TRBD2, 6 bases. Germline CDR1 reads DFQATT; CDR2 reads SNEGSKA (reference sequence). The CDR3 is made up of 8 amino acids. Here the CDR3 reads CSADPGSF. Here the CDR3 DNA reads TGCAGTGCTGACCCCGGGAGTTTC.

The V and J genes are TRBV7-9 and TRBJ1-1; TRBD1 agrees at 7 bases. The CDR3 is made up of 15 amino acids. V trimming: 2 bases; J trimming: 4 bases; junction bases outside the gene matches: 7. The germline V gene encodes CDR1 SEHNR and CDR2 FQNEAQ (reference sequence). This chain's CDR3 is CASSLSQGQSTEAFF. The CDR3 nucleotides read TGTGCCAGCAGCTTAAGTCAGGGACAGAGCACTGAAGCTTTCTTT. The variable domain in full, with the rest retrieved from reference TRBV7-9 and TRBJ1-1, is DTGVSQNPRHKITKRGQNVTFRCDPISEHNRLYWYRQTLGQGPEFLTYFQNEAQLEKSRLLSDRFSAERPKGSFSTLEIQRTEQGDSAMYLCASSLSQGQSTEAFFGQGTRLTVV.

The V gene is TRBV5-6, the J gene TRBJ1-5, with TRBD1 matching over 7 bases. This CDR3 contains 16 residues. The ends lost 4 bases at V and 1 base at J; junction bases unmatched: 8. Germline V gives CDR1 SGHDT, CDR2 YYEEEE. This chain's CDR3 is CASSPGGQRSNQPQHF. In DNA, the CDR3 is TGTGCCAGCAGCCCCGGGGGACAGAGAAGCAATCAGCCCCAGCATTTT.

The chain carries TRBV7-9 and TRBJ1-3; unclear D gene. The V gene's germline CDR1 is SEHNR and CDR2 FQNEAQ (reference sequence). Trimming took 4 bases from V and 4 from J, leaving 11 bases between them. This CDR3 region has 14 residues. Here the CDR3 DNA reads TGTGCCAGCAGCTCCGGGTCGCAAGGAAACACCATATATTTT. Translated, it gives CASSSGSQGNTIYF.

This clone was seen a few times. The rearrangement joins TRBV9 to TRBJ2-3; D gene unclear. Trimming took 4 bases from V and 8 from J, leaving 11 bases between them. There are 12 residues in the CDR3. Per germline, CDR1 SGDLS and CDR2 YYNGEE. Written as DNA, the CDR3 is TGTGCCAGCAGCCGGGTGGATAGTACGCAGTATTTT. It encodes CASSRVDSTQYF.

The rearrangement uses TRBV19 and TRBJ1-5, with a weak D call TRBD1 (5 bases). This CDR3 contains 15 residues. Between the trimmed V and J ends, which lost 5 bases and 6 bases, there was a span of 17 bases. Germline CDR1 LNHDA, CDR2 SQIVND (reference sequence). CDR3 in amino acids: CASSPDPLRGQPQHF. DNA of the CDR3: TGTGCCAGTAGTCCTGATCCGTTAAGGGGTCAGCCCCAGCATTTT.

V and J are TRBV5-6 and TRBJ2-5, with D possibly TRBD2 on 5 matching bases. V gave up 4 bases and J gave up 0 bases, with 13 bases separating them. CDR1 is SGHDT, CDR2 YYEEEE, per germline. The CDR3 is made up of 15 amino acids. The CDR3 sequence: CASSRGEGYQETQYF. Here the CDR3 DNA reads TGTGCCAGCAGCCGGGGTGAGGGATACCAAGAGACCCAGTACTTC.